The sequence of this TCR beta chain was determined in a study of T cells expressing NK-cell markers. Study overall: Investigators obtained TCR beta repertoires from sorted CD3+CD56+NKG2C+, CD3+CD56+NKG2C- and CD3+CD56-NKG2C+ T cells. Study-wide results and caveats: Among CD8+ T cells from six donors, dominant NKG2C+ clonotypes accounted for roughly 1.0-7.0%.

Germline values: CDR1 MNHEY, CDR2 SVGAGI. This CDR3 has 17 residues. Note on this clonotype: The antigen is not known.

With UMIs, 5'RACE template switching was used to make TCR beta cDNA. TCRdb re-called the 5' RACE reads; every CDR3 protein appears as one record, without DNA. The sample has roughly 390,000 distinct CDR3 sequences. The genes are TRBV6-5 and TRBJ2-7. Sequences were obtained from blood T cells: a sorted CD56 or NKG2C T cell subset, CD4+ or CD8+ T cells, or bulk PBMC T cells (not recorded which). The receptor was derived from a man aged 18 to 69 in good health. The CDR3 loop is CASSYSSRAGGTYEQYF.